This T cell receptor (beta chain) was sequenced for a study of T cell changes during pregnancy in multiple sclerosis. Losses at the gene ends were 5 bases for V and 5 bases for J; bases not matched to a gene: 5. Looked up from germline, CDR1 is SGHTA and CDR2 is FQGNSA. The CDR3 loop spans 13 amino acids. Measured with immunoSEQ multiplex PCR; TCRdb has only the in-frame clones, and not every one. The sample contains roughly 57,000 clones, around 92% of which appear only once. The receptor comes from a female donor with multiple sclerosis, enrolled in a pregnancy study. The specimen was CD4+ T cells from peripheral blood mononuclear cells, collected after pregnancy. The chain uses TRBV7-2 and TRBJ2-5, with TRBD2 matching 7 bases. The DNA of the CDR3 is TGTGCCAGCAGCCACGGGGGAGGGGAGACCCAGTACTTC. This gives the protein CASSHGGGETQYF. The full variable domain, rest sourced from reference TRBV7-2 and TRBJ2-5, is GAGVSQSPSNKVTEKGKDVELRCDPISGHTALYWYRQSLGQGLEFLIYFQGNSAPDKSGLPSDRFSAERTGGSVSTLTIQRTQQEDSAVYLCASSHGGGETQYFGPGTRLLVL.